This T cell receptor (beta chain) was recorded in a study of blood T cell repertoires in COVID-19. In the study's own analysis: Amplification of reference gene primers provided the estimated nucleated cell counts. TCRdb's copy holds only in-frame clones and misses some; the assay was immunoSEQ multiplex PCR. Clone size and V and J calls were adopted from that table, with D and trimming inferred from the DNA. The sample holds about 220,000 clones, roughly 80% seen once. Seattle patient enrollment occurred during active infection, with longitudinal follow-up thereafter. This CDR3 spans 16 amino acids. Trimming removed 0 bases at V and 5 bases at J, with 13 bases between. Germline CDR1 and CDR2: MGHRA and YSYEKL. In its sample, this clone was seen a few times.

The sequenced sample was peripheral blood. This receptor was obtained from a woman in her 70s with COVID-19, enrolled during active disease. The chain joins TRBV4-1 to TRBJ1-4, with a tentative D call TRBD1 (6 bases). The CDR3 spells CASSQDPAGANEKLFF. CDR3 bases: TGCGCCAGCAGCCAAGATCCGGCAGGGGCGAATGAAAAACTGTTTTTT.